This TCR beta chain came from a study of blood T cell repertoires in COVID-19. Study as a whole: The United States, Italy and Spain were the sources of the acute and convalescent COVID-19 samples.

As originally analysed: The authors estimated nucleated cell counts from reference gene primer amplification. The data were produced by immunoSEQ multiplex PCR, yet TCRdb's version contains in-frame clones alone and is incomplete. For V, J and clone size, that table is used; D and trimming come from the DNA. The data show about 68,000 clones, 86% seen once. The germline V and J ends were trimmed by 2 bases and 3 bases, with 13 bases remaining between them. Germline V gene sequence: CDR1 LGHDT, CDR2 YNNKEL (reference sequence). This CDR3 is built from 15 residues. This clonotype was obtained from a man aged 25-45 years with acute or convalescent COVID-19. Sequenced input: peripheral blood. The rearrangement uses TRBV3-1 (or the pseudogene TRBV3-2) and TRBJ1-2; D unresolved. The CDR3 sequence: CASSQIREGDYGYTF. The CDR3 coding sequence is TGTGCCAGCAGCCAAATTCGGGAGGGCGACTATGGCTACACCTTC.